This passage covers 19 T cell receptor beta chains from one sample sequenced in a study of blood T cell repertoires in COVID-19. TCRdb's copy holds only in-frame clones and misses some; the assay was immunoSEQ multiplex PCR. The data contain approximately 90,000 clones, roughly 80% of them singletons. The sample taken for sequencing was peripheral blood. The source is a human donor in a cohort sampled during active COVID-19.

In its sample, this clone was seen once. CDR3 loop: CASSYARLAGQETQYF. CDR3 DNA: TGTGCCAGCAGTTACGCTCGACTAGCGGGCCAAGAGACCCAGTACTTC. The chain couples TRBV6-5 to TRBJ2-5; 10 bases match TRBD2. CDR3 size: 16 residues. Losses at the gene ends were 2 bases for V and 1 base for J; bases not matched to a gene: 4. Germline CDR1 is MNHEY and CDR2 is SVGAGI.

Here the CDR3 DNA reads TGCGCCAGCAGCCACACCCACAGGGTACCCCCACGAGCCGAGCAGTACTTC. Protein: CASSHTHRVPPRAEQYF. The chain joins TRBV4-3 to TRBJ2-7, with D tentatively TRBD1 (6 bases). There are 17 residues in the CDR3. The germline V gene has CDR1 LGHNA and CDR2 YSLEER. Trimming left V 3 bases short and J 6 bases short, with 24 bases between.

About this clone itself: One end of the junction varies from germline; a read error may be responsible. CDR3 region: CASSARDRGLF. CDR3 DNA sequence: TGTGCCAGCAGTGCGAGGGACAGGGGGCTCTTC. This chain connects TRBV2 to TRBJ2-1, with 12 bases aligning to TRBD1. Germline CDR1 is SNHLY and CDR2 is FYNNEI. This CDR3 comprises 11 residues. The whole variable domain, filled in from reference TRBV2 and TRBJ2-1, reads EPEVTQTPSHQVTQMGQEVILRCVPISNHLYFYWYRQILGQKVEFLVSFYNNEISEKSEIFDDQFSVERPDGSNFTLKIRSTKLEDSAMYFCASSARDRGLFGPGTRLTVL.

The chain couples TRBV7-9 to TRBJ1-5; D uncertain. This CDR3 has 13 amino acids. With 4 bases removed from V and 9 bases from J, the gap between germline ends came to 13 bases. Germline CDR1 SEHNR, CDR2 FQNEAQ (reference sequence). Written as DNA, the CDR3 is TGTGCCAGCAGCTCCCCCCCAGGTTTGCCCCAGCATTTT. Translation: CASSSPPGLPQHF.

This clone was detected only once. The V and J genes are TRBV7-9 and TRBJ2-5; 9 nucleotides match TRBD2. CDR1 and CDR2 from the germline V gene are SEHNR and FQNEAQ (reference sequence). V trimming: 4 bases; J trimming: 0 bases; junction bases outside the gene matches: 9. The CDR3 consists of 17 residues. In DNA, the CDR3 is TGTGCCAGCAGCTCGCCCTGGACTAGCGTGTACCAAGAGACCCAGTACTTC. Residues: CASSSPWTSVYQETQYF.

This rearrangement joins TRBV4-1 to TRBJ2-2; TRBD2 matches 11 bases. V lost 0 bases, J lost 6 bases, and 3 bases stayed unmatched. Germline CDR1 reads MGHRA; CDR2 reads YSYEKL. The CDR3 contains 16 residues. The CDR3 nucleotides read TGCGCCAGCAGCCAAGAGAGACTAGCGGGGTCCGGGGAGCTGTTTTTT. Protein: CASSQERLAGSGELFF.

CDR3 loop: CASSIPGAGVNEQYF. CDR3 DNA: TGTGCCAGTAGTATCCCGGGAGCGGGAGTCAACGAGCAGTACTTC. The J gene is TRBJ2-7, the V gene TRBV19; 8 nucleotides match TRBD2. Looked up from germline, CDR1 is LNHDA and CDR2 is SQIVND (reference sequence). This CDR3 region has 15 residues. The V gene end was trimmed by 3 bases and the J gene end by 5 bases; junction bases not matched to a gene: 9. Filled out from reference TRBV19 and TRBJ2-7, the complete variable domain reads DGGITQSPKYLFRKEGQNVTLSCEQNLNHDAMYWYRQDPGQGLRLIYYSQIVNDFQKGDIAEGYSVSREKKESFPLTVTSAQKNPTAFYLCASSIPGAGVNEQYFGPGTRLTVT.

This rearrangement joins TRBV29-1 to TRBJ2-5; D remains ambiguous. The CDR3 sequence is 12 residues long. The germline V gene encodes CDR1 SQVTM and CDR2 ANQGSEA. V lost 1 base to trimming and J lost 4 bases, with 7 bases between them. CDR3 in amino acids: CSVEVGSETQYF. The CDR3 DNA sequence: TGCAGCGTTGAAGTCGGGTCAGAGACCCAGTACTTC. Filled out from reference TRBV29-1 and TRBJ2-5, the complete variable domain reads SAVISQKPSRDICQRGTSLTIQCQVDSQVTMMFWYRQQPGQSLTLIATANQGSEATYESGFVIDKFPISRPNLTFSTLTVSNMSPEDSSIYLCSVEVGSETQYFGPGTRLLVL.

This clone was seen just once. V is TRBV5-1 and J is TRBJ1-2; 7 positions agree with TRBD1. With 2 bases clipped from V and 6 bases from J, the junction kept 7 bases outside the gene matches. The germline gives CDR1 SGHRS, CDR2 YFSETQ. The CDR3 is made up of 14 amino acids. The CDR3 region has the DNA TGCGCCAGCAGCTTCGACAGGGCCTCGGATGGCTACACCTTC. This codes for CASSFDRASDGYTF.

V gene TRBV5-5 combines with J gene TRBJ1-1, with D possibly being TRBD1 (5 bases). The V gene lost 7 bases and the J gene lost 4 bases, with 20 bases spanning the gap. The CDR3 is 15 residues long. Germline-derived CDR1 and CDR2 are SGHKS and YYEKEE (reference sequence). CDR3 loop: CASHFGGAGGTEAFF. The CDR3 DNA follows: TGTGCCAGCCACTTCGGCGGAGCCGGGGGCACTGAAGCTTTCTTT.

This chain links TRBV19 with TRBJ2-5; D is possibly TRBD1 (6 bases). CDR3 size: 16 residues. CDR1 and CDR2 (germline): LNHDA, SQIVND (reference sequence). With 5 bases removed from V and 2 bases from J, the gap between germline ends came to 18 bases. The CDR3 DNA is TGTGCCAGTAGTCCCCATCCGGGAAGGGGGCAAGAGACCCAGTACTTC. Its translation is CASSPHPGRGQETQYF. Full variable domain (outside the CDR3, taken from reference TRBV19 and TRBJ2-5): DGGITQSPKYLFRKEGQNVTLSCEQNLNHDAMYWYRQDPGQGLRLIYYSQIVNDFQKGDIAEGYSVSREKKESFPLTVTSAQKNPTAFYLCASSPHPGRGQETQYFGPGTRLLVL.

This sequence joins TRBV19 and TRBJ1-5; perhaps TRBD1 as D (5 bases). From germline, CDR1 is LNHDA and CDR2 SQIVND (reference sequence). The CDR3 covers 16 residues. V gave up 2 bases and J gave up 0 bases, with 11 bases separating them. The CDR3 sequence is CASSIRRGNSNQPQHF. Written as DNA, the CDR3 is TGTGCCAGTAGTATACGGCGGGGCAATAGCAATCAGCCCCAGCATTTT.

Ten or more counts support this clone. The CDR3 region is CASSYLSAVGSPLHF. CDR3 bases: TGTGCCAGCAGTTACTTATCGGCCGTCGGGTCACCCCTCCACTTT. This chain connects TRBV6-5 to TRBJ1-6, with D uncertain. The ends were cut back, 1 base at V and 10 bases at J, with 14 bases in the middle. Germline-derived CDR1 and CDR2 are MNHEY and SVGAGI. The CDR3 extends over 15 amino acids.

As DNA, the CDR3 is TGTGCCTGGAAGGACTCATACTCCTACGAGCAGTACTTC. It specifies CAWKDSYSYEQYF. This chain joins TRBV30 and TRBJ2-7, with a possible D match to TRBD2 (5 bases). CDR3 length equals 13 residues. Looked up from germline, CDR1 is GTSNPN and CDR2 is SVGIG (reference sequence). The ends were cut back, 4 bases at V and 0 bases at J, with 10 bases in the middle. Drawing the rest from reference TRBV30 and TRBJ2-7, the complete variable domain is SQTIHQWPATLVQPVGSPLSLECTVEGTSNPNLYWYRQAAGRGLQLLFYSVGIGQISSEVPQNLSASRPQDRQFILSSKKLLLSDSGFYLCAWKDSYSYEQYFGPGTRLTVT.

This clone came up a few times. This chain links TRBV9 with TRBJ2-3; a possible D gene is TRBD1 (6 bases). Germline V CDR1 and CDR2: SGDLS, YYNGEE. The CDR3 totals 13 residues. Trimming removed 6 bases at V and 1 base at J, with 9 bases between. CDR3 loop: CASTRQGTDTQYF. The CDR3 DNA is TGTGCCAGCACTAGACAGGGCACAGATACGCAGTATTTT. Based on the CDR3 plus reference TRBV9 and TRBJ2-3, the full variable domain is DSGVTQTPKHLITATGQRVTLRCSPRSGDLSVYWYQQSLDQGLQFLIQYYNGEERAKGNILERFSAQQFPDLHSELNLSSLELGDSALYFCASTRQGTDTQYFGPGTRLTVL.

The V and J genes are TRBV15 and TRBJ1-5, with no clear D. CDR3 size: 14 residues. V lost 0 bases and J lost 4, with 7 bases in between. CDR1 and CDR2 (germline): LNHNV, YYDKDF (reference sequence). CDR3 in amino acids: CATSRDQINQPQHF. CDR3 in DNA: TGTGCCACCAGCAGAGATCAAATTAATCAGCCCCAGCATTTT. The variable domain in full, with the rest retrieved from reference TRBV15 and TRBJ1-5, is DAMVIQNPRYQVTQFGKPVTLSCSQTLNHNVMYWYQQKSSQAPKLLFHYYDKDFNNEADTPDNFQSRRPNTSFCFLDIRSPGLGDTAMYLCATSRDQINQPQHFGDGTRLSIL.

This clone was observed a single time. This sequence joins TRBV6-6 and TRBJ2-7, with D possibly matching TRBD2 (6 bases). Germline lookup yields CDR1 MNHNY and CDR2 SVGAGI (reference sequence). The V end was cut by 0 bases, the J end by 5 bases, with 14 bases between. CDR3 size: 15 residues. The CDR3 DNA sequence: TGTGCCAGCAGTTACTCGGCTGGGAGGAGGGACGAGCAGTACTTC. Amino acid sequence: CASSYSAGRRDEQYF.

The chain is built from TRBV19 and TRBJ1-5, with D unresolved. Germline V CDR1 and CDR2: LNHDA, SQIVND (reference sequence). V was pared by 0 bases and J by 0 bases, with 9 bases between. This CDR3 has 16 residues. CDR3 DNA: TGTGCCAGTAGTATAGATCGCGGCGGTAGCAATCAGCCCCAGCATTTT. It translates to CASSIDRGGSNQPQHF. The full variable domain, in which reference TRBV19 and TRBJ1-5 provide the parts outside the CDR3, is DGGITQSPKYLFRKEGQNVTLSCEQNLNHDAMYWYRQDPGQGLRLIYYSQIVNDFQKGDIAEGYSVSREKKESFPLTVTSAQKNPTAFYLCASSIDRGGSNQPQHFGDGTRLSIL.

The chain recombines TRBV7-2 with TRBJ1-2, with a tentative D call TRBD1 (5 bases). Germline lookup yields CDR1 SGHTA and CDR2 FQGNSA. Between the trimmed V and J ends, which lost 5 bases and 0 bases, there was a span of 16 bases. The CDR3 has 16 residues. The CDR3 sequence is CASSPGGGSPNYGYTF. CDR3 DNA sequence: TGTGCCAGCAGCCCGGGTGGGGGGTCCCCTAACTATGGCTACACCTTC.